The source of this TCR beta chain is a study of identifying expanded T cells in peripheral blood. Sequencing used immunoSEQ multiplex PCR; TCRdb keeps in-frame clones, though not all of them. Of under 100,000 clones in the sample, 70% to 90% were seen once. CDR3 size: 13 residues. V lost 6 bases and J lost 6, with 14 bases in between. In germline, CDR1 is KGHSH, CDR2 LQKENI. This clone came up a few times. Sequenced: blood. This sequence joins TRBV18 and TRBJ1-2; unclear D gene. This receptor was obtained from a person between 18 and 70 years old in good health. The CDR3 nucleotides read TGTGCCAGCTCCCAAAGGCAGGTTGATGGCTACACCTTC. Translated: CASSQRQVDGYTF.